This T cell receptor beta chain was identified during a study of T cells in Graves' hyperthyroidism and ophthalmopathy (dated by TCRdb to the late 2010s). Describing the broader study: Peripheral blood samples were taken at the time of initial diagnosis, prior to any treatment. To identify TCR V-J signatures that set the groups apart, the researchers used a discovery cohort of 100 patients, made up of 40 to 45 with Graves' ophthalmopathy and about 60 with stable Graves' hyperthyroidism. An independent validation cohort of around 19 hyperthyroidism patients and about 15 patients who later progressed to ophthalmopathy tested prospective prediction of ophthalmopathy. The 75 to 100 discovery patients were randomly divided into training and test sets at a 7:3 ratio. The study also compared thyroid tissue and blood T-cell repertoires from a handful of Graves' hyperthyroidism patients. After blood sampling, hyperthyroidism patients were treated with methimazole at a starting dose of 30 mg daily, and ophthalmopathy patients were treated with high-dose intravenous methylprednisolone. The paper describes TCR Vbeta CDR3 sequencing of 135 peripheral blood samples, made up of some 42 ophthalmopathy patients, some 76 hyperthyroidism patients and approximately 17 progressor patients. On the study overall, not on this receptor specifically: During validation, the model predicted progression to ophthalmopathy a median of approximately 7 months ahead of onset, with roughly 65% sensitivity and almost 75% specificity. Sample size was not statistically predetermined, and blinding of investigators to group allocation was not performed. Most expanded thyroid clonotypes (frequency above 0.001) were also detected in blood, a finding suggesting that blood repertoires may reflect thyroid immune responses. In cross-validation, a model built on a 13 V-J signature told ophthalmopathy apart from stable hyperthyroidism with 87.88% sensitivity and 81% to 82% specificity, and in testing the same model reached 80%/75%.

This clonotype was recorded at least ten times. It has no known antigen specificity. No per-base quality is available; no much larger clone lies one base away. TCR beta CDR3 regions were amplified from RNA transcripts. The first round of RT-PCR for the TCR CDR3 was performed with the HTBI primer set and the Qiagen OneStep RT-PCR kit. Libraries were constructed in a second round of multiplex PCR, after which size selection and purification were performed. The libraries were sequenced on an Illumina HiSeq2000 using paired-end 100 bp reads. The authors' analysis ran thus. SOAPnuke was used to process the raw data, throwing out any read that contained adapters or uncalled bases, had a mean Phred below 15, or lacked an exact constant-primer or identifier match. COPE v1.2.5 was used to merge high-quality paired reads, and clonotypes were defined as unique nucleotide sequences. MiTCR v1.1 was used to align the clonotypes against IMGT TRBV, TRBD and TRBJ reference segments. The analysis included only V-J combinations with a frequency above 0.0001, which together covered around 99% of the repertoires. The TCS score was defined as the ratio of F50 (clonal expansion) to E x V (chaos), calculated using BLOSUM62-based TCRdist between CDR3 peptides within each V-J. Welch's t-statistics and random forest reduced around 510 V-J features to roughly 13, which were used in a naive Bayes classifier (R e1071). TCRdb ran its own pipeline on the public reads, namely fastp trimming at Q25 and MiXCR clone calling, and kept in-frame beta chains. Rows with one shared CDR3 protein collapse into an entry with the most common genes and DNA. These V and J calls derive from TCRdb rather than the authors' analysis. The sample includes hundreds of thousands of distinct CDR3 sequences, with around 20% observed a single time. Under 45% of the sample rests with the top ten.

Moderately to severely active disease, a Clinical Activity Score of at least 3, a NOSPECS grade of at least 4, and a duration under 3 months were present in ophthalmopathy patients. Exclusion was applied to patients with uncontrolled infections, other autoimmune diseases, pregnancy or lactation. Diagnoses were based on clinical symptoms, serum thyroxine and TRAb, thyroid ultrasound and orbital computed tomography. PBMCs were separated from over 9 ml of fresh peripheral blood using Ficoll-Paque density gradient centrifugation. Total RNA was extracted using Trizol reagent, and RNA quality was assessed on an Agilent 2100 Bioanalyzer. Reading from cysteine to phenylalanine, the CDR3 counts 11 amino acids. The CDR3 DNA has 33 bases and is translated from base 1. CDR1 and CDR2 are read off the germline V gene (reference sequence) as DFQATT and SNEGSKA. V ends up 1 base short and J 13 bases short, with an unmatched junction base count of 6.

The receptor was derived from a man in his forties or fifties with Graves' ophthalmopathy. The sequenced material came from blood. Recombination connected TRBV20-1 to TRBJ2-5, and 7 junctional nucleotides match TRBD1. In nucleotides, the sequence is TGCAGTGCTAGAGTCGGGGACAGAGGGTACTTC. It codes for CSARVGDRGYF.